Below are 30 T cell receptor beta chains sequenced from a single sample in a study of cytomegalovirus exposure and HLA in healthy donors. The PCR employed 60 Vbeta primers together with 13 Jbeta primers. Clones were sequenced by immunoSEQ multiplex PCR, and TCRdb holds only the in-frame ones, with some missing. This table holds 200,000 or so clones, around 77% found once. Specimen: PBMCs. These receptors all come from a woman in her 30s in good health and CMV-seronegative.

The chain carries TRBV30 and TRBJ2-1; 10 bases are a match to TRBD2. CDR1 and CDR2 from the germline V gene are GTSNPN and SVGIG (reference sequence). The CDR3 has 14 residues. V lost 5 bases and J lost 4; bases outside the gene matches: 5. In DNA, the CDR3 is TGTGCCTGGGACGGACTAGCGGTATACAATGAGCAGTTCTTC. Translation gives CAWDGLAVYNEQFF.

This rearrangement joins TRBV10-3 to TRBJ1-5; the D is unclear. Germline V lookup: CDR1 ENHRY, CDR2 SYGVKD. Deletions cut 6 bases from V and 0 bases from J, with 12 bases between. CDR3 length: 15 residues. The CDR3 is CAISRDKYSNQPQHF. Written as DNA, the CDR3 is TGTGCCATCAGCCGTGACAAATATAGCAATCAGCCCCAGCATTTT.

The V call is TRBV6-5, the J call TRBJ1-3, with D unresolved. Trimming took 0 bases from V and 4 from J, leaving 4 bases between them. The CDR3 loop spans 13 amino acids. Germline V gene data show CDR1 as MNHEY and CDR2 as SVGAGI. CDR3 nucleotide sequence: TGTGCCAGCAGTTACTCTCGGGGAAACACCATATATTTT. The encoded protein is CASSYSRGNTIYF.

This clone showed up just once. Distinct nucleotide sequences in the sample also encode this CDR3. This rearrangement joins TRBV5-1 to TRBJ2-3; weak D call: TRBD1 (6 bases). The CDR3 consists of 15 residues. The germline CDR1 and CDR2 sequences are SGHRS and YFSETQ. The V end lost 4 bases, the J end lost 0 bases, and 12 bases lay between the germline ends. DNA for the CDR3: TGCGCCAGCAGCCTGGACAGACCAAGCACAGATACGCAGTATTTT. As protein: CASSLDRPSTDTQYF.

This sequence joins TRBV19 and TRBJ2-2; D possibly corresponds to TRBD1 (6 bases). V lost 5 bases to trimming and J lost 9 bases, with 13 bases between them. Germline CDR1 reads LNHDA; CDR2 reads SQIVND (reference sequence). This CDR3 is 13 amino acids long. This CDR3 reads CASSSGHARELFF. CDR3 nucleotide sequence: TGTGCCAGTAGTTCGGGACACGCCAGGGAGCTGTTTTTT.

This chain uses TRBV28 with TRBJ2-5, with 8 nucleotides matching TRBD1. Germline values: CDR1 MDHEN, CDR2 SYDVKM. The V gene end was trimmed by 5 bases and the J gene end by 2 bases; junction bases not matched to a gene: 1. CDR3 length: 13 residues. The CDR3 sequence is CASSRDRQETQYF. Written as DNA, the CDR3 is TGTGCCAGCAGTCGGGACAGGCAAGAGACCCAGTACTTC.

The V call is TRBV6-5, the J call TRBJ1-5, with D unresolved. The CDR3 consists of 15 residues. In germline, CDR1 is MNHEY, CDR2 SVGAGI. V was trimmed by 0 bases and J by 2 bases, leaving 8 bases between them. This CDR3 reads CASSYSRVGNQPQHF. The CDR3 DNA reads as TGTGCCAGCAGTTACTCTCGGGTTGGCAATCAGCCCCAGCATTTT.

CDR3 amino acids: CASSIIEAFF. CDR3 in DNA: TGTGCCAGTAGTATCATTGAAGCTTTCTTT. The chain joins TRBV19 to TRBJ1-1; D is uncertain. V lost 3 bases and J 7 bases, leaving 3 bases between the germline ends. The CDR3 spans 10 residues. Germline V gives CDR1 LNHDA, CDR2 SQIVND (reference sequence).

V usage is TRBV5-6 and J usage is TRBJ2-1, with D possibly being TRBD1 (6 bases). Germline V gene lookup returns CDR1 SGHDT and CDR2 YYEEEE. The CDR3 extends over 15 amino acids. Trimming removed 4 bases from V and 6 bases from J, with 17 bases in between. CDR3 sequence (DNA): TGTGCCAGCAGCGTCCGGGACAAAGGCTTCAATGAGCAGTTCTTC. Amino acids: CASSVRDKGFNEQFF. The full variable domain, in which reference TRBV5-6 and TRBJ2-1 provide the parts outside the CDR3, is DAGVTQSPTHLIKTRGQQVTLRCSPKSGHDTVSWYQQALGQGPQFIFQYYEEEERQRGNFPDRFSGHQFPNYSSELNVNALLLGDSALYLCASSVRDKGFNEQFFGPGTRLTVL.

This chain connects TRBV30 to TRBJ1-1, with D unclear. Trimming took 5 bases from V and 0 from J, leaving 4 bases between them. Germline V gene lookup returns CDR1 GTSNPN and CDR2 SVGIG (reference sequence). The CDR3 runs 11 residues. The CDR3 is CAWLVNTEAFF. CDR3 coding DNA: TGTGCCTGGCTAGTGAACACTGAAGCTTTCTTT.

The chain uses TRBV5-4 and TRBJ1-1; unclear D gene. V gave up 4 bases and J gave up 4 bases, with 11 bases separating them. The CDR3 is 13 amino acids. Germline CDR1 and CDR2: SGHNT and YYREEE (reference sequence). The CDR3 spells CASSPRQTTEAFF. The CDR3 DNA reads as TGTGCCAGCAGCCCGCGGCAGACCACTGAAGCTTTCTTT. Looking up the rest from reference TRBV5-4 and TRBJ1-1 gives the full variable domain: ETGVTQSPTHLIKTRGQQVTLRCSSQSGHNTVSWYQQALGQGPQFIFQYYREEENGRGNFPPRFSGLQFPNYSSELNVNALELDDSALYLCASSPRQTTEAFFGQGTRLTVV.

This clone was counted only a few times. This chain links TRBV6-1 with TRBJ2-7, with a tentative D call TRBD2 (5 bases). Germline CDR1 and CDR2: MNHNS and SASEGT. The CDR3 is 14 residues long. Trimming stripped 6 bases from V and 0 bases from J, with 12 bases between. CDR3 DNA sequence: TGTGCCAGCAGGATCCAAGCGGCCTCCTACGAGCAGTACTTC. As protein: CASRIQAASYEQYF.

This chain uses TRBV6-1 with TRBJ1-5; D ambiguous. CDR3 length: 13 residues. The V and J ends lost 4 bases and 0 bases respectively, with 4 bases between them. Germline CDR1 and CDR2: MNHNS and SASEGT. Written as DNA, the CDR3 is TGTGCCAGCAGTGGTTATAGCAATCAGCCCCAGCATTTT. Protein sequence: CASSGYSNQPQHF.

The CDR3 loop is CATSRDFGLTNYGYTF. The CDR3 nucleotides read TGTGCCACCAGCAGAGATTTCGGACTAACTAACTATGGCTACACCTTC. The gene calls are TRBV15 and TRBJ1-2; D is ambiguous. Trimming pared 0 bases from V and 0 bases from J, leaving 11 bases between. The CDR3 consists of 16 residues. Germline V gives CDR1 LNHNV, CDR2 YYDKDF (reference sequence).

The chain recombines TRBV5-1 with TRBJ1-1; 9 bases fit TRBD1. This CDR3 comprises 16 residues. The V gene's germline CDR1 is SGHRS and CDR2 YFSETQ. V lost 4 bases to trimming and J lost 1 base; unmatched junction nucleotides: 8. The CDR3, as DNA: TGCGCCAGCAGCAATGCCGGGACAGGGTCGAACACTGAAGCTTTCTTT. Protein sequence: CASSNAGTGSNTEAFF.

The chain combines TRBV7-2 with TRBJ2-1; D remains ambiguous. The ends were cut back, 2 bases at V and 5 bases at J, with 10 bases in the middle. Germline V gives CDR1 SGHTA, CDR2 FQGNSA. The CDR3 has 14 amino acids. CDR3 residues: CASSLSVQNNEQFF. The CDR3, as DNA: TGTGCCAGCAGCTTAAGCGTCCAAAACAATGAGCAGTTCTTC.

The chain combines TRBV5-4 with TRBJ2-5; TRBD1 might be the D (7 bases). The J call may be incorrect, as the DNA end agrees better with TRBJ2-7. Germline V gives CDR1 SGHNT, CDR2 YYREEE (reference sequence). CDR3 length: 15 amino acids. The CDR3 DNA reads as TGTGCCAGCAGCTCCGCCAGCAGGGGGGAGTACGAGCAGTACTTC. Translation: CASSSASRGEYEQYF.

The chain joins TRBV12-5 to TRBJ2-5, with 7 bases aligning to TRBD1. Germline trimming cut 5 bases from V and 1 base from J; bases unmatched to any gene: 4. The CDR3 runs 14 residues. From germline, CDR1 is LGHNT and CDR2 FRNRAP. The CDR3 loop reads CASGTGAPQETQYF. The CDR3, as DNA: TGTGCTAGTGGTACAGGGGCCCCCCAAGAGACCCAGTACTTC.

This clone was seen once. The chain is built from TRBV9 and TRBJ2-3; D may be TRBD1 (6 bases). The CDR3 covers 17 residues. V dropped 0 bases and J dropped 0 bases, with 14 bases sitting between them. The germline CDR1 and CDR2 sequences are SGDLS and YYNGEE. CDR3: CASSVVGTPESTDTQYF. In DNA, the CDR3 is TGTGCCAGCAGCGTAGTAGGGACACCAGAAAGCACAGATACGCAGTATTTT.

The chain carries TRBV5-1 and TRBJ1-1; 10 nucleotides match TRBD1. This CDR3 region has 17 residues. V gave up 1 base and J gave up 0 bases; unmatched junction bases: 6. Germline V CDR1 and CDR2: SGHRS, YFSETQ. CDR3 coding DNA: TGCGCCAGCAGCTTGCTTCCGGGACAGGGGATGAACACTGAAGCTTTCTTT. Protein: CASSLLPGQGMNTEAFF.

This clone was detected only a few times. The chain uses TRBV5-1 and TRBJ1-1, with TRBD1 matching 9 bases. The CDR3 consists of 14 residues. CDR1 and CDR2 from the germline V gene are SGHRS and YFSETQ. With 3 bases clipped from V and 6 bases from J, the junction kept 6 bases outside the gene matches. The CDR3 nucleotides read TGCGCCAGCAGCTCACAGGGGGCTTTGGCTGAAGCTTTCTTT. Translation: CASSSQGALAEAFF.

This chain connects TRBV28 to TRBJ2-5; 9 nucleotides agree with TRBD1. The CDR3 consists of 17 residues. Germline CDR1 MDHEN, CDR2 SYDVKM. V was pared by 6 bases and J by 5 bases, with 16 bases of the junction left unmatched. The CDR3 sequence is CASRWTGEYHDGETQYF. CDR3 DNA: TGTGCCAGCAGATGGACAGGGGAGTATCATGATGGGGAGACCCAGTACTTC.

V and J are TRBV7-9 and TRBJ2-1; TRBD2 might be the D (6 bases). CDR1 is SEHNR, CDR2 FQNEAQ, per germline (reference sequence). The CDR3 totals 14 residues. Trimming stripped 6 bases from V and 5 bases from J, with 14 bases between. The CDR3 loop reads CASRAGTVNNEQFF. CDR3 DNA sequence: TGTGCCAGCAGGGCCGGGACTGTCAACAATGAGCAGTTCTTC.

This CDR3 reads CACPGTGLSEAFF. Here the CDR3 DNA reads TGTGCCTGCCCCGGGACAGGGCTAAGTGAAGCTTTCTTT. The gene calls are TRBV30 and TRBJ1-1; 9 positions match TRBD1. The germline V gene has CDR1 GTSNPN and CDR2 SVGIG (reference sequence). CDR3 length: 13 amino acids. V shed 6 bases and J 7 bases; nucleotides not matched to a gene: 9. Based on the CDR3 plus reference TRBV30 and TRBJ1-1, the full variable domain is SQTIHQWPATLVQPVGSPLSLECTVEGTSNPNLYWYRQAAGRGLQLLFYSVGIGQISSEVPQNLSASRPQDRQFILSSKKLLLSDSGFYLCACPGTGLSEAFFGQGTRLTVV.

The chain is built from TRBV5-4 and TRBJ2-7, with D tentatively TRBD2 (5 bases). In germline, CDR1 is SGHNT, CDR2 YYREEE (reference sequence). There are 13 residues in the CDR3. Trimming pared 2 bases from V and 2 bases from J, leaving 8 bases between. The CDR3 spells CASSFGLTYEQYF. CDR3 DNA: TGTGCCAGCAGCTTTGGACTGACCTACGAGCAGTACTTC.

The chain combines TRBV5-1 with TRBJ1-4; 7 bases map to TRBD1. Per the germline V gene, CDR1 is SGHRS and CDR2 is YFSETQ. The CDR3 is 14 amino acids. The junction had 7 bases not matched to a gene; V was cut back by 4 bases and J by 7 bases. The CDR3 here is CASSAGTDAEKLFF. The CDR3 DNA follows: TGCGCCAGCAGCGCCGGGACAGATGCTGAAAAACTGTTTTTT.

The CDR3 spells CASSLPGTAGNTIYF. DNA for the CDR3: TGTGCCAGCTCACTACCTGGGACAGCTGGAAACACCATATATTTT. The chain employs TRBV18 and TRBJ1-3; 7 nucleotides align to TRBD1. CDR1 is KGHSH and CDR2 is LQKENI in the germline V gene. Trimming took 4 bases from V and 2 from J; bases not matched to a gene: 5. CDR3 length: 15 residues.

This clone was counted only a few times. V is TRBV5-1 and J is TRBJ2-5; D call uncertain. The CDR3 is made up of 17 amino acids. The V end lost 0 bases, the J end lost 4 bases, and 19 bases lay between the germline ends. Germline V gene data show CDR1 as SGHRS and CDR2 as YFSETQ. CDR3 in DNA: TGCGCCAGCAGCTTGGCCTATAGCCGGCCGCTAGGAGAGACCCAGTACTTC. This codes for CASSLAYSRPLGETQYF.

The chain recombines TRBV19 with TRBJ2-1; a possible D gene is TRBD1 (6 bases). This CDR3 spans 14 amino acids. Trimming took off 5 bases at V and 4 bases at J, with 12 bases between the two ends. CDR1 is LNHDA, CDR2 SQIVND, per germline (reference sequence). The DNA for the CDR3 is TGTGCCAGTAGTTCCGGGACAATTTACAATGAGCAGTTCTTC. It is translated as CASSSGTIYNEQFF.

Regarding this clone: A junction end diverges from the germline sequence, so it may reflect a read error. The chain employs TRBV13 and TRBJ2-7; the match to TRBD2 covers 9 bases. Germline-derived CDR1 and CDR2 are PRHDT and FYEKMQ (reference sequence). The CDR3 runs to 14 residues. CDR3 in DNA: TGTGCCAGCAGACCCGGGACTAGCTCCGACGAGCAGTACTTC. This encodes CASRPGTSSDEQYF.